This section outlines one T cell receptor beta chain sequence together with its context. Its cognate antigen has yet to be identified. There are no base qualities to consult, and no much larger clone falls within one base. Genomic DNA was extracted from sorted cells for sequencing of the TCRbeta CDR3 region. TCRbeta CDR3 regions were sequenced using the immunoSEQ Assay. TCRdb mirrors the immuneACCESS table, restricted to in-frame sequences. Some clones are absent from its copies; in checked studies, under half trace to an unresolved V gene, and the reason for the others is unknown. This sample lists about 75,000 clones; roughly 81% were detected once. The ten largest clonotypes hold roughly a sixth of the sample. Patients with a history of autoimmune disease or receiving systemic immunosuppression were excluded from the trial. Peripheral blood for TCR sequencing was collected from all dose cohorts at baseline, on cycle 4 day 1, and on cycle 7 day 1. The samples were drawn from a first-in-human, open-label, multicenter phase I dose-escalation trial of ivuxolimab. Adults with locally advanced or metastatic head and neck squamous cell, hepatocellular, melanoma or renal cell carcinoma were enrolled in the trial. Before TCR sequencing, CD4+ and CD8+ T cells were separately sorted from peripheral blood.

The germline V gene (reference sequence) supplies CDR1 LNHDA and CDR2 SQIVND. Counted from cysteine to phenylalanine, this CDR3 has 16 amino acids. The CDR3 DNA has 48 bases and is translated from base 1. Relative to germline, V is 1 base shorter and J is 2 bases shorter, with 13 bases between their ends. This record belongs to a study of OX40 agonist ivuxolimab in advanced cancers. Regarding the study in general: The costimulatory receptor OX40 (CD134) was targeted by ivuxolimab, a fully human IgG2 agonistic monoclonal antibody. Intravenous ivuxolimab was administered to patients every 2 weeks at six dose levels: 0.01, 0.1, 0.3, 1.5, 3 and 10 mg/kg. Among the roughly 52 dose-escalation patients, 19 had hepatocellular carcinoma, 15 or so melanoma, 9 renal cell carcinoma and 9 head and neck cancer. In the dose-escalation cohort, 82.7% of patients were male, and the mean age was approximately 60 years, with a range of about 20 to 90. Prior anti-PD-1, anti-PD-L1 or anti-CTLA-4 therapy was permitted, and checkpoint inhibitors had been received by about 44% of dose-escalation patients. Partial responses occurred in three dose-escalation patients: two with cutaneous melanoma and one with hepatocellular carcinoma. The point of sequencing TCRbeta in the periphery was to test whether ivuxolimab changed TCR sequence diversity and drove clonal T-cell expansion. The monotherapy dose-escalation portion (N of about 50 patients) of the phase I ivuxolimab trial is reported in the paper.

Study-wide findings and limitations: In partial responders in the 0.1-3.0 mg/kg groups, normalized peripheral clonal expansion was found to be among the lowest, especially among CD8+ T cells. Low levels of normalized T-cell clonal expansion were also seen in some nonresponding patients. After ivuxolimab, expanded clones were on average more numerous among CD8+ T cells than among CD4+ T cells. Antigen specificity was not determined for the clonally expanded peripheral T cells. Clonal expansion of both CD4+ and CD8+ blood T cells was observed from baseline to week 6 at doses 0.1 to 3.0 mg/kg.

The material sequenced was CD4+ or CD8+ T cells sorted from blood, taken in a trial of the OX40 agonist ivuxolimab. The clonotype comes from an adult with an advanced solid tumor such as melanoma, head and neck, liver or kidney cancer. The rearrangement joined TRBV19 to TRBJ2-3; TRBD2 could be the D gene, as 6 bases match. The CDR3 corresponds to CASSIVGSGSTDTQYF. The nucleotides read TGTGCCAGTAGTATAGTGGGTAGCGGCTCCACAGATACGCAGTATTTT.